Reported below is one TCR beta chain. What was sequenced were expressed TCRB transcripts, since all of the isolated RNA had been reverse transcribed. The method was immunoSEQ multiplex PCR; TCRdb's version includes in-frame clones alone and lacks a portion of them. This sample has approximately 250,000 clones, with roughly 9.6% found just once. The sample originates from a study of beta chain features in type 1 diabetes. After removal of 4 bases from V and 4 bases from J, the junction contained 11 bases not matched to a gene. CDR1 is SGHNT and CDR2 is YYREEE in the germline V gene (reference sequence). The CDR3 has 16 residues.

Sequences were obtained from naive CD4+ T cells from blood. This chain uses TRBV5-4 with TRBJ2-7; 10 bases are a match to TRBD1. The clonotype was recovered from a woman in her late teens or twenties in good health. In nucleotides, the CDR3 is TGTGCCAGCAGCCGAATCGACAGGGGGCGCGGTTACGAGCAGTACTTC. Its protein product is CASSRIDRGRGYEQYF.